The 30 T cell receptor beta chains given below trace back to one sample, sequenced in a study of blood T cell repertoires in COVID-19 (dated by TCRdb to the early 2020s). Library creation used the immunoSEQ multiplex PCR assay. Not all clones reach the TCRdb copy of this immuneACCESS table, which keeps in-frame sequences only. Checked studies attribute under half of the gap to unresolved V genes and leave the rest unexplained. Present in this sample are 200,000 to 250,000 clones, around 82% of which were seen just once. The ten largest clonotypes hold 7% to 8.5% of the sample. Source material: peripheral blood. These receptor sequences come from a woman in her 70s with acute or convalescent COVID-19.

The chain has TRBV9 and TRBJ2-3, with D possibly TRBD2 on 6 matching bases. V was shortened by 3 bases and J by 0 bases, with 11 bases between the two germline ends. Germline V CDR1 and CDR2: SGDLS, YYNGEE. The CDR3 length is 15 residues. CDR3 coding DNA: TGTGCCAGCAGCGCCCGGGACTGGAGCACAGATACGCAGTATTTT. It is translated as CASSARDWSTDTQYF.

This clone was detected only once. The chain couples TRBV6-2 or TRBV6-3 to TRBJ2-5, with a tentative D call TRBD2 (6 bases). Germline CDR1 and CDR2: MNHEY and SVGEGT. With 6 bases removed from V and 1 base from J, the gap between germline ends came to 9 bases. The CDR3 consists of 13 residues. The CDR3 DNA is TGTGCCAGCAGCGGGGACTTCCAAGAGACCCAGTACTTC. Translating gives CASSGDFQETQYF.

The genes are TRBV21-1 and TRBJ1-1; TRBD1 is taken as the D call from the table, unchecked against the DNA. TRBV21-1 is a pseudogene. The length of the CDR3 is 15 residues. The CDR3 DNA follows: TGTGCCAGCAGCAAACGCCGGGACAGGTACACTGAAGCTTTCTTT. Its protein is CASSKRRDRYTEAFF.

V is TRBV29-1 and J is TRBJ1-3, with D possibly TRBD1 on 5 matching bases. The V end was cut by 7 bases, the J end by 4 bases, with 14 bases between. Germline CDR1 SQVTM, CDR2 ANQGSEA. This CDR3 is 13 amino acids long. The CDR3 here is CSGGQGAGNTIYF. CDR3 in DNA: TGCAGCGGGGGCCAGGGTGCCGGAAACACCATATATTTT. Based on the CDR3 plus reference TRBV29-1 and TRBJ1-3, the full variable domain is SAVISQKPSRDICQRGTSLTIQCQVDSQVTMMFWYRQQPGQSLTLIATANQGSEATYESGFVIDKFPISRPNLTFSTLTVSNMSPEDSSIYLCSGGQGAGNTIYFGEGSWLTVV.

This clone was seen a few times. The rearrangement joins TRBV27 to TRBJ1-1, with D possibly TRBD1 on 5 matching bases. The V end was cut by 1 base, the J end by 0 bases, with 12 bases between. The CDR3 contains 16 residues. CDR1 is MNHEY, CDR2 SMNVEV, per germline (reference sequence). The DNA of the CDR3 is TGTGCCAGCAGTTTATGGCAGGGAGGGATGAACACTGAAGCTTTCTTT. It codes for CASSLWQGGMNTEAFF.

The chain links TRBV18 to TRBJ2-2; the match to TRBD1 covers 7 bases. Germline lookup yields CDR1 KGHSH and CDR2 LQKENI. The CDR3 contains 14 residues. J was trimmed by 4 bases and V by 3 bases; bases with no gene match: 2. The DNA for the CDR3 is TGTGCCAGCTCACCTAACAGGGGCACCGGGGAGCTGTTTTTT. Its protein is CASSPNRGTGELFF.

This sequence joins TRBV5-1 and TRBJ2-1; D gene uncertain. V was cut by 7 bases and J by 7 bases, with 12 bases left in between. Germline loops: CDR1 SGHRS, CDR2 YFSETQ. The CDR3 runs 12 residues. The CDR3 DNA reads TGCGCCAGCGGGCCTGGCAATAATGAGCAGTTCTTC. This codes for CASGPGNNEQFF.

This chain connects TRBV9 to TRBJ1-3; a weak D match, TRBD1 (5 bases). Germline V CDR1 and CDR2: SGDLS, YYNGEE. There are 15 residues in the CDR3. V lost 0 bases, J lost 4 bases, and 11 bases lay in between. CDR3 nucleotide sequence: TGTGCCAGCAGCGTAGAAGCGGGGCCCGGAAACACCATATATTTT. Translation: CASSVEAGPGNTIYF.

The chain recombines TRBV9 with TRBJ2-3; no definite D call. Germline V gives CDR1 SGDLS, CDR2 YYNGEE. V gave up 0 bases and J gave up 4 bases, with 12 bases separating them. The CDR3 sequence is 15 residues long. CDR3 bases: TGTGCCAGCAGCGTAGCTATCACCGGGTCAGATACGCAGTATTTT. Translating it yields CASSVAITGSDTQYF.

This rearrangement joins TRBV19 to TRBJ2-1; 10 bases line up with TRBD2. From germline, CDR1 is LNHDA and CDR2 SQIVND (reference sequence). V gave up 1 base and J gave up 0 bases; unmatched junction bases: 12. There are 20 residues in the CDR3. Here the CDR3 reads CASSIGLAGAIRGSYNEQFF. CDR3 nucleotides: TGTGCCAGTAGTATAGGCCTAGCGGGGGCCATAAGGGGCTCCTACAATGAGCAGTTCTTC.

The rearrangement uses TRBV6-5 and TRBJ2-1; possible D gene TRBD2, 5 bases. Germline values: CDR1 MNHEY, CDR2 SVGAGI. V dropped 11 bases and J dropped 4 bases, with 12 bases sitting between them. The CDR3 has 12 amino acids. CDR3: CAATTTYNEQFF. DNA of the CDR3: TGTGCCGCCACGACTACTTACAATGAGCAGTTCTTC.

The chain carries TRBV14 and TRBJ2-3; TRBD2 matches at 8 bases. The CDR3 runs 14 residues. With V trimmed by 3 bases and J by 6 bases, 5 bases remained unmatched. CDR1 and CDR2 from the germline V gene are SGHDN and FVKESK. The CDR3 DNA reads as TGTGCCAGCAGCCACTTGACTAGCGTGGATACGCAGTATTTT. Translating gives CASSHLTSVDTQYF. The full variable domain, with the rest looked up from reference TRBV14 and TRBJ2-3, is EAGVTQFPSHSVIEKGQTVTLRCDPISGHDNLYWYRRVMGKEIKFLLHFVKESKQDESGMPNNRFLAERTGGTYSTLKVQPAELEDSGVYFCASSHLTSVDTQYFGPGTRLTVL.

The rearrangement joins TRBV5-6 to TRBJ2-6; D may be TRBD2 (6 bases). Germline-derived CDR1 and CDR2 are SGHDT and YYEEEE. V lost 4 bases to trimming and J lost 0 bases, with 14 bases between them. The CDR3 totals 17 residues. The CDR3 nucleotides are TGTGCCAGCAGCCACTACGCGCGGGGCTCTGGGGCCAACGTCCTGACTTTC. It translates to CASSHYARGSGANVLTF.

The chain couples TRBV10-3 to TRBJ2-7, with D tentatively TRBD2 (6 bases). Trimming pared 7 bases from V and 4 bases from J, leaving 20 bases between. Germline CDR1 ENHRY, CDR2 SYGVKD. The CDR3 loop spans 15 amino acids. The CDR3 spells CAINGGSGEVYEQYF. The CDR3 nucleotides are TGTGCCATCAATGGGGGTAGCGGTGAAGTTTACGAGCAGTACTTC.

This rearrangement joins TRBV6-5 to TRBJ2-2; D uncertain. The CDR3 has 14 amino acids. CDR1 and CDR2 from the germline V gene are MNHEY and SVGAGI. Trimming took 8 bases from V and 1 from J, leaving 11 bases between them. The CDR3 here is CASEVEWNTGELFF. As DNA, the CDR3 is TGTGCCAGCGAGGTGGAGTGGAACACCGGGGAGCTGTTTTTT.

This clone was recorded only once. This chain connects TRBV19 to TRBJ1-6, with 8 positions matching TRBD1. J lost 5 bases, V lost 4 bases, and 4 bases had no gene match. The germline V gene encodes CDR1 LNHDA and CDR2 SQIVND (reference sequence). The CDR3 has 15 amino acids. The CDR3 loop is CASSRPDRDNSPLHF. CDR3 coding DNA: TGTGCCAGTAGTAGGCCGGACAGGGATAATTCACCCCTCCACTTT.

The gene calls are TRBV11-1 and TRBJ1-1; 8 bases are a match to TRBD1. CDR3 length: 15 amino acids. The germline V gene encodes CDR1 SGHAT and CDR2 FQDESV (reference sequence). V shed 4 bases and J 0 bases; nucleotides not matched to a gene: 4. CDR3 nucleotides: TGTGCCAGCAGCTCGGACAGGGTCATGAACACTGAAGCTTTCTTT. Translating gives CASSSDRVMNTEAFF.

This chain links TRBV25-1 with TRBJ2-7; tentatively, D is TRBD1 (6 bases). Germline CDR1 MGHDK, CDR2 SYGVNS. CDR3 length: 11 residues. V dropped 9 bases and J dropped 3 bases, with 9 bases sitting between them. The CDR3 sequence is CASGTYYEQYF. Here the CDR3 DNA reads TGTGCCAGTGGGACATACTACGAGCAGTACTTC.

V usage is TRBV6-2 or TRBV6-3 and J usage is TRBJ2-6, with 9 bases identical to TRBD1. J was trimmed by 1 base and V by 3 bases; bases with no gene match: 7. The germline V gene encodes CDR1 MNHEY and CDR2 SVGEGT. The CDR3 covers 18 residues. The CDR3 coding sequence is TGTGCCAGCAGTTATCCTGGACAGGGGACATCTGGGGCCAACGTCCTGACTTTC. This sequence encodes CASSYPGQGTSGANVLTF.

The chain is built from TRBV10-3 and TRBJ2-3; TRBD2 matches 12 bases. The trim removed 11 bases at V and 5 bases at J, leaving 17 bases unmatched. Germline V gene sequence: CDR1 ENHRY, CDR2 SYGVKD. The CDR3 totals 17 residues. For the CDR3, the DNA is TGTGCCGCCGCTAGCGGGGGGGCCCGTACCTCCGAAGATACGCAGTATTTT. It specifies CAAASGGARTSEDTQYF.

The J gene is TRBJ2-2, the V gene TRBV11-3; a weak D match, TRBD2 (5 bases). The germline gives CDR1 SGHNT, CDR2 YENEEA. This CDR3 has 14 residues. The V and J ends lost 0 bases and 6 bases respectively, with 8 bases between them. The CDR3 sequence is CASSLDGESGELFF. The CDR3 DNA reads TGTGCCAGCAGCTTAGACGGGGAGTCCGGGGAGCTGTTTTTT.

J is TRBJ2-3 and V is TRBV18, with unresolved D. V lost 3 bases and J 6 bases, leaving 10 bases between the germline ends. CDR3 length: 13 amino acids. Looked up from germline, CDR1 is KGHSH and CDR2 is LQKENI. CDR3: CASSPIHSDTQYF. The CDR3 nucleotides are TGTGCCAGCTCACCTATTCATAGCGATACGCAGTATTTT.

The rearrangement joins TRBV3-1 (or the pseudogene TRBV3-2) to TRBJ1-1; weak D call: TRBD1 (5 bases). This CDR3 region has 16 residues. Germline V gene data show CDR1 as LGHDT and CDR2 as YNNKEL (reference sequence). V was cut by 6 bases and J by 1 base, with 18 bases left in between. The CDR3 protein is CASRDTRGSGNTEAFF. The CDR3, as DNA: TGTGCCAGCAGAGATACCCGGGGGTCGGGGAACACTGAAGCTTTCTTT.

The V gene is TRBV3-1 (or the pseudogene TRBV3-2), the J gene TRBJ2-5; 10 bases are a match to TRBD2. The V gene's germline CDR1 is LGHDT and CDR2 YNNKEL (reference sequence). This CDR3 spans 17 amino acids. V was clipped by 0 bases and J by 5 bases; unmatched bases: 9. CDR3: CASSQDSGLAARETQYF. The DNA of the CDR3 is TGTGCCAGCAGCCAAGATTCAGGACTAGCGGCCAGGGAGACCCAGTACTTC.

This clone was picked up a small number of times. The chain is built from TRBV24-1 and TRBJ2-3; 8 bases match TRBD1. V was clipped by 4 bases and J by 4 bases; unmatched bases: 9. CDR3 length: 16 amino acids. Looked up from germline, CDR1 is KGHDR and CDR2 is SFDVKD. CDR3: CATSDSRDRLADTQYF. CDR3 bases: TGTGCCACCAGTGACTCCCGGGACAGGTTAGCAGATACGCAGTATTTT.

This chain uses TRBV5-1 with TRBJ2-7; 13 nucleotides line up with TRBD2. Per germline, CDR1 SGHRS and CDR2 YFSETQ. The CDR3 loop spans 16 amino acids. V shed 4 bases and J 0 bases; nucleotides not matched to a gene: 4. For the CDR3, the DNA is TGCGCCAGCAGCCCGGGACTAGCGGGGAGCTCCTACGAGCAGTACTTC. This encodes CASSPGLAGSSYEQYF.

The chain couples TRBV5-6 to TRBJ2-7; tentatively, D is TRBD2 (5 bases). V lost 4 bases to trimming and J lost 3 bases, with 14 bases between them. Germline V gene sequence: CDR1 SGHDT, CDR2 YYEEEE. There are 14 residues in the CDR3. Here the CDR3 reads CASSPQRRSYEQYF. DNA for the CDR3: TGTGCCAGCAGCCCTCAGCGGCGGAGCTACGAGCAGTACTTC.

This clone appeared a few times. The V call is TRBV29-1, the J call TRBJ1-2; TRBD1 agrees at 7 bases. The CDR3 totals 11 residues. V was pared by 6 bases and J by 7 bases, with 5 bases of the junction left unmatched. Looked up from germline, CDR1 is SQVTM and CDR2 is ANQGSEA. Here the CDR3 reads CSVGTVSGYTF. For the CDR3, the DNA is TGCAGCGTCGGGACAGTTTCTGGCTACACCTTC.

The chain is built from TRBV27 and TRBJ2-4; TRBD1 matches at 7 bases. The CDR3 sequence is 18 residues long. Germline V lookup: CDR1 MNHEY, CDR2 SMNVEV (reference sequence). The junction had 15 bases not matched to a gene; V was cut back by 5 bases and J by 2 bases. The CDR3 region is CASSPLTGPAGTKNIQYF. Written as DNA, the CDR3 is TGTGCCAGCAGTCCCCTGACAGGGCCGGCAGGAACCAAAAACATTCAGTACTTC.

This clone has a handful of counts. The V gene is TRBV14, the J gene TRBJ1-1, with unresolved D. V lost 0 bases, J lost 5 bases, and 7 bases lay in between. This CDR3 spans 13 amino acids. Germline CDR1 SGHDN, CDR2 FVKESK. The CDR3 nucleotides read TGTGCCAGCAGCCAAGAACGGGAGACTGAAGCTTTCTTT. Protein product: CASSQERETEAFF. Drawing the rest from reference TRBV14 and TRBJ1-1, the complete variable domain is EAGVTQFPSHSVIEKGQTVTLRCDPISGHDNLYWYRRVMGKEIKFLLHFVKESKQDESGMPNNRFLAERTGGTYSTLKVQPAELEDSGVYFCASSQERETEAFFGQGTRLTVV.